A selection of T cell receptor beta chains follows, all from one sample in a study of Ad26.COV2.S vaccination and SARS-CoV-2 variants. TCRdb's copy holds only in-frame clones and misses some; the assay was immunoSEQ multiplex PCR. The sample comprises about 250,000 clones, approximately 90% of which are singletons, and 2.5% to 3.5% rests with the top ten. Sample: peripheral blood, taken in a trial of Ad26.COV2.S vaccine versus placebo. The source is a person aged 18-65 years who received the Ad26.COV2.S COVID-19 vaccine or a placebo. The CDR3 runs from the conserved cysteine through the conserved F or W. The order of the fields is J gene, CDR3 length, D gene, clone size, V gene, CDR3 protein, CDR3 DNA. The D gene is left open where the match is weak. Part of the rows lack a size; the others show once, few, many or a class for expanded clones.

j_gene: TRBJ1-5; len: 15; d_gene: NA; abundance: NA; v_gene: TRBV18; CDR3aa: CASSLNNGRNQPQHF; CDR3nt: TGTGCCAGCTCACTCAACAACGGAAGGAATCAGCCCCAGCATTTT
j_gene: TRBJ1-6; len: 15; d_gene: TRBD1; abundance: NA; v_gene: TRBV19; CDR3aa: CASSVTGVPYSPLHF; CDR3nt: TGTGCCAGTAGTGTGACAGGGGTCCCCTATTCACCCCTCCACTTT
j_gene: TRBJ1-2; len: 13; d_gene: TRBD1; abundance: NA; v_gene: TRBV5-1; CDR3aa: CASSLDRGYGYTF; CDR3nt: TGCGCCAGCAGCTTGGACAGGGGCTATGGCTACACCTTC
j_gene: TRBJ1-1; len: 13; d_gene: TRBD1; abundance: NA; v_gene: TRBV11-2; CDR3aa: CASRWTGMTEAFF; CDR3nt: TGTGCCAGCAGATGGACAGGGATGACTGAAGCTTTCTTT
j_gene: TRBJ2-2; len: 16; d_gene: TRBD2; abundance: NA; v_gene: TRBV7-7; CDR3aa: CASSFRLASNTGELFF; CDR3nt: TGTGCCAGCAGCTTTCGACTAGCGTCGAACACCGGGGAGCTGTTTTTT
j_gene: TRBJ1-5; len: 15; d_gene: TRBD1; abundance: NA; v_gene: TRBV6-1; CDR3aa: CASSESGGQHQPQHF; CDR3nt: TGTGCCAGCAGTGAAAGTGGGGGACAGCATCAGCCCCAGCATTTT
j_gene: TRBJ1-3; len: 14; d_gene: NA; abundance: few; v_gene: TRBV6-5; CDR3aa: CASGPTGEGMTIYF; CDR3nt: TGTGCCAGCGGTCCGACAGGTGAAGGAATGACCATATATTTT
j_gene: TRBJ2-3; len: 13; d_gene: TRBD1; abundance: NA; v_gene: TRBV12-3/TRBV12-4; CDR3aa: CASSPGGWYTQYF; CDR3nt: TGTGCCAGCAGCCCAGGGGGCTGGTATACGCAGTATTTT
j_gene: TRBJ2-5; len: 15; d_gene: NA; abundance: NA; v_gene: TRBV19; CDR3aa: CASRLAAGARETQYF; CDR3nt: TGTGCCAGTAGACTAGCCGCCGGAGCTCGAGAGACCCAGTACTTC
j_gene: TRBJ2-3; len: 17; d_gene: TRBD2; abundance: NA; v_gene: TRBV14; CDR3aa: CASSQDKAGGPWDTQYF; CDR3nt: TGTGCCAGCAGCCAAGACAAAGCGGGGGGGCCGTGGGATACGCAGTATTTT
j_gene: TRBJ2-7; len: 12; d_gene: TRBD2; abundance: once; v_gene: TRBV29-1; CDR3aa: CSGVTSAYEQYF; CDR3nt: TGCAGCGGGGTGACTAGCGCCTACGAGCAGTACTTC
j_gene: TRBJ2-3; len: 14; d_gene: TRBD2; abundance: NA; v_gene: TRBV20-1; CDR3aa: CSASSGSVTDTQYF; CDR3nt: TGCAGTGCTAGTAGCGGGAGTGTCACAGATACGCAGTATTTT
j_gene: TRBJ2-1; len: 16; d_gene: NA; abundance: NA; v_gene: TRBV6-2/TRBV6-3; CDR3aa: CASSYPPEGSYNEQFF; CDR3nt: TGTGCCAGCAGTTACCCCCCCGAGGGCTCCTACAATGAGCAGTTCTTC
j_gene: TRBJ1-2; len: 12; d_gene: NA; abundance: NA; v_gene: TRBV30; CDR3aa: CAWSAGGSGYTF; CDR3nt: TGTGCCTGGAGTGCGGGGGGTAGTGGCTACACCTTC
j_gene: TRBJ2-3; len: 14; d_gene: TRBD1; abundance: few; v_gene: TRBV7-9; CDR3aa: CASSLSGGTDTQYF; CDR3nt: TGTGCCAGCAGCTTGTCAGGGGGAACAGATACGCAGTATTTT
j_gene: TRBJ1-3; len: 16; d_gene: NA; abundance: NA; v_gene: TRBV30; CDR3aa: CAWSVRSRATGNTIYF; CDR3nt: TGTGCCTGGAGTGTACGTTCAAGGGCGACCGGAAACACCATATATTTT
j_gene: TRBJ1-5; len: 13; d_gene: NA; abundance: NA; v_gene: TRBV27; CDR3aa: CASSSKGVEPQHF; CDR3nt: TGTGCCAGCAGTTCAAAGGGCGTAGAGCCCCAGCATTTT
j_gene: TRBJ1-2; len: 15; d_gene: TRBD1; abundance: NA; v_gene: TRBV6-2/TRBV6-3; CDR3aa: CASSPDRGANYGYTF; CDR3nt: TGTGCCAGCAGTCCAGACAGGGGAGCTAACTATGGCTACACCTTC
j_gene: TRBJ1-5; len: 15; d_gene: NA; abundance: NA; v_gene: TRBV2; CDR3aa: CASSPPLRGNQPQHF; CDR3nt: TGTGCCAGCAGTCCGCCGTTAAGGGGCAATCAGCCCCAGCATTTT
j_gene: TRBJ2-1; len: 19; d_gene: NA; abundance: NA; v_gene: TRBV7-8; CDR3aa: CASSLVRAVGIRSFNEQFF; CDR3nt: TGTGCCAGCAGCTTAGTTCGCGCTGTAGGAATCCGATCCTTTAATGAGCAGTTCTTC
j_gene: TRBJ2-3; len: 15; d_gene: NA; abundance: NA; v_gene: TRBV5-4; CDR3aa: CASSHAGTSTDTQYF; CDR3nt: TGTGCCAGCAGCCATGCCGGGACCAGCACAGATACGCAGTATTTT
j_gene: TRBJ2-7; len: 14; d_gene: TRBD1; abundance: NA; v_gene: TRBV4-3; CDR3aa: CASSQAGQGFEQYF; CDR3nt: TGCGCCAGCAGCCAAGCAGGACAGGGATTCGAGCAGTACTTC
j_gene: TRBJ1-1; len: 13; d_gene: NA; abundance: NA; v_gene: TRBV7-3; CDR3aa: CASSLDRNTEAFF; CDR3nt: TGTGCCAGCAGCTTGGACAGGAACACTGAAGCTTTCTTT